This TCR beta chain came from a study of T-cell reconstitution after alpha-beta-depleted transplantation in children. General study results and limits: At day 60, the high TCRbeta diversity found in some patients originated from recipient T cells and thymic progenitors that had survived. The authors attributed T-cell counts and diversity one year after transplant mostly to newly produced T cells. In patients about two months after transplant, alpha-beta T cells reportedly arose from several hundred expanded graft clones.

Unique molecular identifiers were built into the TCRbeta library. TCRdb used MiXCR to reprocess the PCR reads, holding one entry per CDR3 protein. Of hundreds of thousands of distinct CDR3 sequences in the sample, around 14% were seen once. This clonotype was observed at least ten times. Antigen: not known. Germline CDR1 reads SQVTM; CDR2 reads ANQGSEA. The CDR3 sequence is 14 residues long. Trimming took 4 bases from V and 4 from J, leaving 16 bases between them. This clonotype was obtained from a girl aged 2 to 9 with congenital amegakaryocytic thrombocytopenia, due to receive a stem cell transplant. The chain has TRBV29-1 and TRBJ2-5; D call uncertain. Specimen: PBMCs, collected before TCRalphabeta/CD19-depleted stem cell transplant. CDR3 loop: CSVVGMRIGETQYF. In nucleotides, the CDR3 is TGCAGCGTTGTTGGGATGCGGATTGGAGAGACCCAGTACTTC.